The 7 T cell receptor beta chains listed next were all sequenced from one sample in a study of blood T cell repertoires in COVID-19. TCRdb's table, derived via immunoSEQ multiplex PCR, lists solely in-frame clones and lacks some. The repertoire has 130,000 or so clones, approximately 86% of them found once; the top ten carry approximately 10%. Source material: peripheral blood. These TCRs come from a woman aged 70 to 79 with COVID-19, enrolled during active disease.

CDR3 sequence reads: CASSYSGQPNTEAFF. The DNA for the CDR3 is TGTGCCAGCAGTTACTCCGGACAGCCAAACACTGAAGCTTTCTTT. The chain has TRBV6-2 or TRBV6-3 and TRBJ1-1; possibly TRBD1 for D (6 bases). The CDR3 length is 15 residues. Germline lookup yields CDR1 MNHEY and CDR2 SVGEGT. The V end was cut by 0 bases, the J end by 2 bases, with 10 bases between.

V is TRBV7-2 and J is TRBJ2-3; TRBD1 is a possible D gene (5 bases). The germline V and J ends were trimmed by 4 bases and 4 bases, with 9 bases remaining between them. The CDR3 covers 13 residues. Germline loops: CDR1 SGHTA, CDR2 FQGNSA. CDR3 in amino acids: CASSSMGPDTQYF. CDR3 coding DNA: TGTGCCAGCAGCTCGATGGGGCCAGATACGCAGTATTTT.

This clone was seen a handful of times. This rearrangement joins TRBV19 to TRBJ1-1; D might be TRBD1 (5 bases). Trimming stripped 8 bases from V and 5 bases from J, with 12 bases between. Per germline, CDR1 LNHDA and CDR2 SQIVND (reference sequence). The CDR3 length is 12 residues. The DNA for the CDR3 is TGTGCCAGTCTACAGGTTAGAACTGAAGCTTTCTTT. It encodes CASLQVRTEAFF.

The chain has TRBV18 and TRBJ2-7; 10 bases line up with TRBD1. The CDR3 contains 15 residues. With 6 bases clipped from V and 0 bases from J, the junction kept 5 bases outside the gene matches. Germline CDR1 is KGHSH and CDR2 is LQKENI. CDR3 nucleotide sequence: TGTGCCAGCTCGAACCGGGACAGGGGCTCCTACGAGCAGTACTTC. Amino acids: CASSNRDRGSYEQYF.

The V call is TRBV12-3 or TRBV12-4, the J call TRBJ2-1, with 7 bases matching TRBD2. The CDR3 has 12 amino acids. The DNA of the CDR3 is TGTGCATCCACGGGACTATACAATGAGCAGTTCTTC. Residues: CASTGLYNEQFF.

The chain combines TRBV7-2 with TRBJ1-2, with no clear D. Germline V CDR1 and CDR2: SGHTA, FQGNSA. The CDR3 extends over 13 amino acids. Between the trimmed V and J ends, which lost 1 base and 1 base, there was a span of 4 bases. CDR3 residues: CASSLDNNYGYTF. The CDR3 coding sequence is TGTGCCAGCAGCTTAGACAATAACTATGGCTACACCTTC.

The rearrangement links TRBV5-1 to TRBJ2-2; TRBD1 aligns across 7 bases. Germline values: CDR1 SGHRS, CDR2 YFSETQ. The CDR3 covers 15 residues. The trim removed 3 bases at V and 7 bases at J, leaving 9 bases unmatched. CDR3 DNA: TGCGCCAGCAGCTGGCCGACAGGGTCGGGCGGGGAGCTGTTTTTT. This encodes CASSWPTGSGGELFF.